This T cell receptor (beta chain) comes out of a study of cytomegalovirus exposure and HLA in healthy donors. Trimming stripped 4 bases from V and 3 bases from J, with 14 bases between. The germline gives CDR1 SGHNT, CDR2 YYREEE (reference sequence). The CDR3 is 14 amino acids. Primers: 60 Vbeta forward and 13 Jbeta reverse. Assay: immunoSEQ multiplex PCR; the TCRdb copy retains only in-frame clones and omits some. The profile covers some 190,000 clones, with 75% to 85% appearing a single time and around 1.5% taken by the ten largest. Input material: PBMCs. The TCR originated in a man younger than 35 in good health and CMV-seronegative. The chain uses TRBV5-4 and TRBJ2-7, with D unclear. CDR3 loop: CASSHYGDRYEQYF. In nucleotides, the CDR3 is TGTGCCAGCAGCCATTATGGAGACCGCTACGAGCAGTACTTC.